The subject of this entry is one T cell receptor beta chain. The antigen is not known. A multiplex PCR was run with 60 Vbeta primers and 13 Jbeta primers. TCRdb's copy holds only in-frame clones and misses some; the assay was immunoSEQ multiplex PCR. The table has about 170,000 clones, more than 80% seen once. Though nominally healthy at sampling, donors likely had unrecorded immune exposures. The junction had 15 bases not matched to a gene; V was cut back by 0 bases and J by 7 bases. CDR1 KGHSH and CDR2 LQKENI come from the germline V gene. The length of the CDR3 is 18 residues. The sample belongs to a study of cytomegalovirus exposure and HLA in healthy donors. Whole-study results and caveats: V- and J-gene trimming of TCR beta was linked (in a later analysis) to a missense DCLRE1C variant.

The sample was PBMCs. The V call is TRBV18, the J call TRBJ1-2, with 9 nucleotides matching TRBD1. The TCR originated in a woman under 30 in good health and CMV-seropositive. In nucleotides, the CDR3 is TGTGCCAGCTCACCACCAATGGGACAGGGCCCACAAGAGCGTGGCTACACCTTC. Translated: CASSPPMGQGPQERGYTF.